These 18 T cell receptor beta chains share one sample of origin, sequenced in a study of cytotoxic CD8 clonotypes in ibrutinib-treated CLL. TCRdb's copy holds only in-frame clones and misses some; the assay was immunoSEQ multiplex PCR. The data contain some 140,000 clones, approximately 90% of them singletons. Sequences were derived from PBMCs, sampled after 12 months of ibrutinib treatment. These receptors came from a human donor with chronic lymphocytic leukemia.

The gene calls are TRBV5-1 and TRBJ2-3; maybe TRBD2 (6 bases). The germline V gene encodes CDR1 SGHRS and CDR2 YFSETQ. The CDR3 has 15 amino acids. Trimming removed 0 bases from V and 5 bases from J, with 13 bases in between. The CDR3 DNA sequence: TGCGCCAGCAGCTTGGTTCGGGACTTGGGAGATACGCAGTATTTT. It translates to CASSLVRDLGDTQYF.

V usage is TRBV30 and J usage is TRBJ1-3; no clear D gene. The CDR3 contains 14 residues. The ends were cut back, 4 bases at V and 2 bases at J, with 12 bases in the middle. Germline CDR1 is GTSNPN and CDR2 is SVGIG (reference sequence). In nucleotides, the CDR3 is TGTGCCTGGATGCCCCCAGCAACTGGAAACACCATATATTTT. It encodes CAWMPPATGNTIYF. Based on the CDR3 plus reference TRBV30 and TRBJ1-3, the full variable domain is SQTIHQWPATLVQPVGSPLSLECTVEGTSNPNLYWYRQAAGRGLQLLFYSVGIGQISSEVPQNLSASRPQDRQFILSSKKLLLSDSGFYLCAWMPPATGNTIYFGEGSWLTVV.

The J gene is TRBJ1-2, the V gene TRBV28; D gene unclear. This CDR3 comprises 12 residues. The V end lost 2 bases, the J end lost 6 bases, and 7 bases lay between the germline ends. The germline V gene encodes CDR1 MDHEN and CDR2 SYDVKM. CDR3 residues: CASSLVLDGYTF. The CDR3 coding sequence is TGTGCCAGCAGTTTAGTCCTGGATGGCTACACCTTC.

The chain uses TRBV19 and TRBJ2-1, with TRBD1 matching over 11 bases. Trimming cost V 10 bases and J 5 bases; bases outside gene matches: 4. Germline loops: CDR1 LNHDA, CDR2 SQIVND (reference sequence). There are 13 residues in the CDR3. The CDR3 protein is CAMGQGGHNEQFF. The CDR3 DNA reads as TGTGCCATGGGACAGGGGGGACACAATGAGCAGTTCTTC.

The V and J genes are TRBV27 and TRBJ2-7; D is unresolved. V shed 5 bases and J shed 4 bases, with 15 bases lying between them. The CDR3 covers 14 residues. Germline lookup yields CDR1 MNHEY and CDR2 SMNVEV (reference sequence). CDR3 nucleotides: TGTGCCAGCAGTAACCTGACCAAACCTTACGAGCAGTACTTC. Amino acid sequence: CASSNLTKPYEQYF.

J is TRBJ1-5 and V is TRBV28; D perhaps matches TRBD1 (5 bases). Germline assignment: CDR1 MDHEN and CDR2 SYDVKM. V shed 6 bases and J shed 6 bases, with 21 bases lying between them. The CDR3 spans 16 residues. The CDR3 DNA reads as TGTGCCAGCAGAACCTACCGCGGCCCTGGGGGTCAGCCCCAGCATTTT. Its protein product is CASRTYRGPGGQPQHF.

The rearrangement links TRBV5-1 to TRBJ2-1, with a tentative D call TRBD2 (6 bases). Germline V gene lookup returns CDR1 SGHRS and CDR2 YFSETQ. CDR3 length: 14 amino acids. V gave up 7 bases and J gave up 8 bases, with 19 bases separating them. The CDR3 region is CASSPPREWDEQFF. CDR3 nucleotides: TGCGCCAGCTCCCCGCCCCGGGAGTGGGATGAGCAGTTCTTC.

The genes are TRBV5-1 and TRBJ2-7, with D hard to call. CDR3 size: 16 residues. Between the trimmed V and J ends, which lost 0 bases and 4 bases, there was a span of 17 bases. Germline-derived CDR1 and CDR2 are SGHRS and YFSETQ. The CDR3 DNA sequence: TGCGCCAGCAGCTTGGGCTTCCATCTGACGGTATACGAGCAGTACTTC. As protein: CASSLGFHLTVYEQYF. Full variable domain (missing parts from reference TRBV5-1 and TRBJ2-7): KAGVTQTPRYLIKTRGQQVTLSCSPISGHRSVSWYQQTPGQGLQFLFEYFSETQRNKGNFPGRFSGRQFSNSRSEMNVSTLELGDSALYLCASSLGFHLTVYEQYFGPGTRLTVT.

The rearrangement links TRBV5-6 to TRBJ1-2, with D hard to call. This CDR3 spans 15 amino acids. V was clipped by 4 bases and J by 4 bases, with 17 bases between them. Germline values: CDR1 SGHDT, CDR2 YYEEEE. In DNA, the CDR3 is TGTGCCAGCAGCCCTCAAGCGGGCGAGGCCTATGGCTACACCTTC. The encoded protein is CASSPQAGEAYGYTF. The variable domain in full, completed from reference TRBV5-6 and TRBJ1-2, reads DAGVTQSPTHLIKTRGQQVTLRCSPKSGHDTVSWYQQALGQGPQFIFQYYEEEERQRGNFPDRFSGHQFPNYSSELNVNALLLGDSALYLCASSPQAGEAYGYTFGSGTRLTVV.

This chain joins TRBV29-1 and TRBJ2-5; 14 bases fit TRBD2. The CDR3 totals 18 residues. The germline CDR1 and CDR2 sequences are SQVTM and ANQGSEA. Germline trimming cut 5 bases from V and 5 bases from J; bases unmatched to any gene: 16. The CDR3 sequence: CSVYNPPGTSGRFETQYF. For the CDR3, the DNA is TGCAGCGTTTATAATCCCCCCGGGACTAGCGGGAGATTCGAGACCCAGTACTTC.

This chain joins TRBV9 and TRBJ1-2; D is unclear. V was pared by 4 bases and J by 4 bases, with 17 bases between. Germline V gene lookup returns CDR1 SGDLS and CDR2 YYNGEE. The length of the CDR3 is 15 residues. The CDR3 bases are TGTGCCAGCAGCTCACTTACCCGGGCTCTCTATGGCTACACCTTC. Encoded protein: CASSSLTRALYGYTF.

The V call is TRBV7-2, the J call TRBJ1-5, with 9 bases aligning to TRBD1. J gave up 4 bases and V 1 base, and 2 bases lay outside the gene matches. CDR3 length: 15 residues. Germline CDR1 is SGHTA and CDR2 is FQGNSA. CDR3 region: CASSLDGTGNQPQHF. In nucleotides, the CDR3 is TGTGCCAGCAGCTTAGACGGGACAGGGAATCAGCCCCAGCATTTT.

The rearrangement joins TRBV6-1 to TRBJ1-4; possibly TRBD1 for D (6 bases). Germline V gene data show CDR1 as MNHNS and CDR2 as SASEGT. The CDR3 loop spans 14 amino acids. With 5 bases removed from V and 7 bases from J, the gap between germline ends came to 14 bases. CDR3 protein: CASSLGQTTEKLFF. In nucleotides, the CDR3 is TGTGCCAGCAGTCTCGGACAGACCACTGAAAAACTGTTTTTT.

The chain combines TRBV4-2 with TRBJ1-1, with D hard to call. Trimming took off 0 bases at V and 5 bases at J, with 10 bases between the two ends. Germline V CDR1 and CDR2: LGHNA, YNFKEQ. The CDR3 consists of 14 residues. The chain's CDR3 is CASSQDRWPTEAFF. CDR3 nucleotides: TGTGCCAGCAGCCAAGATCGGTGGCCTACTGAAGCTTTCTTT.

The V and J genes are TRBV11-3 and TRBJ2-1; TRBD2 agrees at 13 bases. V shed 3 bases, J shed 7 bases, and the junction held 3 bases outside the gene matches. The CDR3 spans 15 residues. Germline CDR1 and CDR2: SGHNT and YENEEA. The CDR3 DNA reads TGTGCCAGCAGCTTTGGACTAGCGGGAGATAATGAGCAGTTCTTC. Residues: CASSFGLAGDNEQFF.

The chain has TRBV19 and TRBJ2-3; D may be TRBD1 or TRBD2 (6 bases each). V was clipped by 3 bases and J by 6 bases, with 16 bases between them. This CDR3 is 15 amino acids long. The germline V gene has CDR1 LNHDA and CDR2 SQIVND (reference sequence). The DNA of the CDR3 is TGTGCCAGTAGTATTATCGGGGGCTTGAGCGATACGCAGTATTTT. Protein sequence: CASSIIGGLSDTQYF.

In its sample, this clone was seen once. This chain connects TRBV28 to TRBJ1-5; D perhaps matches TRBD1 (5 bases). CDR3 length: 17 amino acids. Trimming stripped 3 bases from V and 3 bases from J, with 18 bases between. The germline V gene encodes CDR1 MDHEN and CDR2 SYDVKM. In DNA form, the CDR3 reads TGTGCCAGCAGTTTGGTGGGAGGGGTTGGTGTCAATCAGCCCCAGCATTTT. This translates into CASSLVGGVGVNQPQHF.

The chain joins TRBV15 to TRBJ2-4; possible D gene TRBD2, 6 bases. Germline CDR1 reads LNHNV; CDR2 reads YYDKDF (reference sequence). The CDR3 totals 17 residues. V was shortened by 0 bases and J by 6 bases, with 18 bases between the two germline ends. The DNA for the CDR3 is TGTGCCACCAGCAGAGATGATCGGGCTAGCGCCGGAAACATTCAGTACTTC. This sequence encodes CATSRDDRASAGNIQYF. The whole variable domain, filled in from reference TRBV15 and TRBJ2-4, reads DAMVIQNPRYQVTQFGKPVTLSCSQTLNHNVMYWYQQKSSQAPKLLFHYYDKDFNNEADTPDNFQSRRPNTSFCFLDIRSPGLGDTAMYLCATSRDDRASAGNIQYFGAGTRLSVL.